Described below is a single TCR beta chain sequence and its context. Its antigen remains unidentified. Per-base qualities were not stored, and no clone one base away is much larger. The data stem from a study of cytomegalovirus exposure and HLA in healthy donors (dated by TCRdb to about 2017). For the wider study: According to a later analysis, one platform produced both the approximately 110 validation repertoires and the 666 repertoires of the first cohort. The study aimed to test whether cataloging public T cell receptors could reveal signatures of past pathogen exposure. In addition to the first cohort of 650 to 750 subjects, a separate validation cohort of 130 or so different subjects was used. To predict cytomegalovirus infection status, the study brought together high-throughput TCR immunosequencing, statistical association of individual TCRs with disease status, and machine learning.

Separate from the approximately 700-subject first cohort, the validation cohort of 90 to 150 subjects was the group to which the donors belonged. As encoded in the germline V gene, CDR1 is SNHLY while CDR2 is FYNNEI. The germline ends are 9 bases apart after V is trimmed by 5 bases and J by 1 base. Its CDR3 holds 14 amino acids, cysteine through phenylalanine. Only the CDR3 region is kept as DNA, spanning 42 bases read in frame from base 1. Beyond this particular receptor, the publication reports: Subsequent analysis determined that TCRs grouped into clusters in the first cohort also showed a tendency toward co-occurrence across the 90 to 150 validation repertoires, and roughly 94% of cluster scores exceeded 0. Most TCR sequences were seen in very few donors, while some public TCRs were found in many individuals. The classifier was reported to diagnose cytomegalovirus status with high specificity and sensitivity in both the original and validation cohorts. In vitro tests confirmed that three of the cytomegalovirus-associated TCR beta chains recognize cytomegalovirus antigens. A total of roughly 160 TCR beta chains were listed by the study as associated with cytomegalovirus. The validation cohort had no HLA typing available for a later analysis, so co-occurrence within that cohort was assessed over all 120 or so repertoires. The authors suggested that the approach could potentially be extended to other disease states and immunological phenotypes.

To prepare the library, the immunoSEQ multiplex PCR assay was applied. Under the source paper's analysis protocol: A statistical classification framework was developed to diagnose cytomegalovirus status using the catalog of TCR beta chain sequences. As stored in TCRdb, this immuneACCESS dataset retains in-frame rearrangements with V and J assigned. A fraction of the clones does not appear; measured against another copy, unresolved V genes explain less than half of the discrepancy, and the remainder lacks a known reason. That table gives V, J and clone size, and the DNA gave D and trimming. The sample contains about 180,000 clones, 85% of them found a single time. The ten largest clones represent approximately 16% of the sample.

Sequences were obtained from PBMCs. This receptor was identified in a young man in good health and CMV-seropositive. The receptor chain draws on TRBV2 and TRBJ1-5; D gene: possibly TRBD1, on 6 matching bases. For the CDR3, the sequence is CASSPRGSNQPQHF. The sequenced DNA is TGTGCCAGCAGTCCGAGGGGGAGCAATCAGCCCCAGCATTTT.